The clone carrying this T cell receptor (beta chain) was observed a single time. From germline, CDR1 is MGHRA and CDR2 YSYEKL. The V gene end was trimmed by 3 bases and the J gene end by 5 bases; junction bases not matched to a gene: 2. The CDR3 contains 13 residues. These data originate in a study of CD8+ T cells in alopecia areata. Across the study: Administration of oral tofacitinib to treated patients was at 5 to 10 mg twice daily. Patients in the study were on tofacitinib for 6 to 18 months, then off it for 6 months.

In alopecia areata patients, both lesional scalp punch biopsies and peripheral blood were collected. After isolation, RNA underwent reverse transcription to generate cDNA as the sequencing template. The method was immunoSEQ multiplex PCR; TCRdb's version includes in-frame clones alone and lacks a portion of them. The sample has more than 150,000 clones; around half are singletons. The J gene is TRBJ2-5, the V gene TRBV4-1, with 8 positions matching TRBD1. The starting material was CD8+ T cells sorted from blood, obtained at week 0. This receptor was identified in a human donor with alopecia areata. As DNA, the CDR3 is TGCGCCAGCAGCCATAGACAGGGGGAGACCCAGTACTTC. Protein sequence: CASSHRQGETQYF.